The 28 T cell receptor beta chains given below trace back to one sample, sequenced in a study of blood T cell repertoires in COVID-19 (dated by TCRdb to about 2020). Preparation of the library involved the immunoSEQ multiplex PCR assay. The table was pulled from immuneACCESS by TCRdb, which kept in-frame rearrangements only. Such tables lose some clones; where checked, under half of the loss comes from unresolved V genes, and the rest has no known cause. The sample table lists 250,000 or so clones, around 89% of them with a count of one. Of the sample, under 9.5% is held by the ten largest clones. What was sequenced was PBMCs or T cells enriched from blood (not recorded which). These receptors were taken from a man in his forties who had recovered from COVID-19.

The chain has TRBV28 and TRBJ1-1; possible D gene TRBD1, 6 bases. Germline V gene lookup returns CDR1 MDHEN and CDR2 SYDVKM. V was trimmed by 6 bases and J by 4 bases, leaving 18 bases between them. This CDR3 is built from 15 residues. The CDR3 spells CASRGMTGLSTEAFF. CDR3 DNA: TGTGCCAGCAGAGGAATGACAGGTTTGAGCACTGAAGCTTTCTTT.

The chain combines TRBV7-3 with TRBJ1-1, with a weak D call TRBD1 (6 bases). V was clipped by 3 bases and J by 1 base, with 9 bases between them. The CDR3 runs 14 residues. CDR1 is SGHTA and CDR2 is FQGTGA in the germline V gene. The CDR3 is CASSFLGGNTEAFF. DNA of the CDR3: TGTGCCAGCAGCTTCCTAGGGGGGAACACTGAAGCTTTCTTT. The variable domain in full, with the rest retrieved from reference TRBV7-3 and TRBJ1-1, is GAGVSQTPSNKVTEKGKYVELRCDPISGHTALYWYRQSLGQGPEFLIYFQGTGAADDSGLPNDRFFAVRPEGSVSTLKIQRTERGDSAVYLCASSFLGGNTEAFFGQGTRLTVV.

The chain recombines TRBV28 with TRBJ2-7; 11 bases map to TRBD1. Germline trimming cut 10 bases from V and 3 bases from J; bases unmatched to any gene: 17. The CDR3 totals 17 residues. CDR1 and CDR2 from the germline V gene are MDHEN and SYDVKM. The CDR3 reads CATTPGTGGFRGYEQYF. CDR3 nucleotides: TGTGCCACCACACCTGGGACAGGGGGGTTCCGGGGCTACGAGCAGTACTTC.

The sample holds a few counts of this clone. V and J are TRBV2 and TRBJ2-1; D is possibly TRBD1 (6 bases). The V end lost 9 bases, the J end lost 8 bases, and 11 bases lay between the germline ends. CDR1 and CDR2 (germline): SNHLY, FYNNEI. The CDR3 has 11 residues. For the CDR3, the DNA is TGTGCCAGGGGACACATTTATGAGCAGTTCTTC. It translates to CARGHIYEQFF.

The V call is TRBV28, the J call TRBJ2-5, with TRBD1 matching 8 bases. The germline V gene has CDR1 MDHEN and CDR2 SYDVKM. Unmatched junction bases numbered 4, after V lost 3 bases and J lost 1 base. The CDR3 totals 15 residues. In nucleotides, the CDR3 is TGTGCCAGCAGTTTCCTCCAGGGGGCCCAAGAGACCCAGTACTTC. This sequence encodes CASSFLQGAQETQYF.

DNA for the CDR3: TGTGCCTGGAGGCAGCCCGGACAGGGCATGAACACTGAAGCTTTCTTT. This codes for CAWRQPGQGMNTEAFF. The rearrangement links TRBV30 to TRBJ1-1; TRBD1 agrees at 8 bases. The CDR3 loop spans 16 amino acids. The V segment lost 3 bases and the J segment 0 bases; nucleotides outside the gene matches: 9. Germline CDR1 reads GTSNPN; CDR2 reads SVGIG (reference sequence).

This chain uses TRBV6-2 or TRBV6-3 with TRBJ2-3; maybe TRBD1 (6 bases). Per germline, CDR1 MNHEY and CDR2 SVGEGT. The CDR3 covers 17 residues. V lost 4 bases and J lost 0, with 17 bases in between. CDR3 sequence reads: CASSSRQGSLSTDTQYF. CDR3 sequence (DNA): TGTGCCAGCAGTTCCCGGCAGGGGTCGCTTAGCACAGATACGCAGTATTTT.

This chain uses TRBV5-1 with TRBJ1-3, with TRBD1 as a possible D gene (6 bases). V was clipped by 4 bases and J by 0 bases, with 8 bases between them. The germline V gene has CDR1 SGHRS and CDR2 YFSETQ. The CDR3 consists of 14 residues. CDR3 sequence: CASSGDNSGNTIYF. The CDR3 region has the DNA TGCGCCAGCAGCGGGGACAACTCTGGAAACACCATATATTTT.

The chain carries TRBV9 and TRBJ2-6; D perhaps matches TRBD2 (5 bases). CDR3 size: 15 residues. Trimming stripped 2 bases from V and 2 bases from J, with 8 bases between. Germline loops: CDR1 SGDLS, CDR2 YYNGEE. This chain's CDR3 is CASSVGEAGANVLTF. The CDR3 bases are TGTGCCAGCAGCGTCGGGGAAGCTGGGGCCAACGTCCTGACTTTC. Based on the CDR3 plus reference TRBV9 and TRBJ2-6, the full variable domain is DSGVTQTPKHLITATGQRVTLRCSPRSGDLSVYWYQQSLDQGLQFLIQYYNGEERAKGNILERFSAQQFPDLHSELNLSSLELGDSALYFCASSVGEAGANVLTFGAGSRLTVL.

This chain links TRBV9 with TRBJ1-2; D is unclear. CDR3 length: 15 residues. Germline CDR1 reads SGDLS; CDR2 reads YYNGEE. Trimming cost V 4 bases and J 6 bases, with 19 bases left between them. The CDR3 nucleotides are TGTGCCAGCAGCCCCCAGGTTGACGGCCTGAATGGCTACACCTTC. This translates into CASSPQVDGLNGYTF.

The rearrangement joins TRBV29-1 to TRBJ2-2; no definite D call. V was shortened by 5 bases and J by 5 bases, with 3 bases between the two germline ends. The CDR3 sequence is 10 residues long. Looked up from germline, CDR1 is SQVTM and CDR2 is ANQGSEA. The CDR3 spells CSVSTGELFF. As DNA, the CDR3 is TGCAGCGTTTCTACCGGGGAGCTGTTTTTT.

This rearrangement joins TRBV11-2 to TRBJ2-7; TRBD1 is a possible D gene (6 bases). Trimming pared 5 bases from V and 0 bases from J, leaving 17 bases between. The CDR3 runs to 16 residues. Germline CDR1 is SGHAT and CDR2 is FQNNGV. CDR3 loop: CASSLLGTHISYEQYF. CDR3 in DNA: TGTGCCAGCAGCCTTCTAGGGACACACATCTCCTACGAGCAGTACTTC.

Here the CDR3 reads CASSLTGFEQFF. The CDR3 nucleotides are TGTGCCAGCAGCTTGACAGGCTTTGAGCAGTTCTTC. The chain joins TRBV13 to TRBJ2-1; perhaps TRBD1 as D (6 bases). The length of the CDR3 is 12 residues. From germline, CDR1 is PRHDT and CDR2 FYEKMQ (reference sequence). Trimming cost V 3 bases and J 9 bases, with 9 bases left between them.

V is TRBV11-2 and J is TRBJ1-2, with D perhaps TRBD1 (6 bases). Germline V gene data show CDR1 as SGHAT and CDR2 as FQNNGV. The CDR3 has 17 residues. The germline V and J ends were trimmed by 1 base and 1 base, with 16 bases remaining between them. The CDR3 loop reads CASSLAPGQPYNYGYTF. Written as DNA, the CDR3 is TGTGCCAGCAGCTTAGCGCCCGGACAGCCCTATAACTATGGCTACACCTTC.

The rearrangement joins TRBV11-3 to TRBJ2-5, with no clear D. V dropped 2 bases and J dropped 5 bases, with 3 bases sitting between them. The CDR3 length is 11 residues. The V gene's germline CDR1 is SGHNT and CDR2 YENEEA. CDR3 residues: CASSLRETQYF. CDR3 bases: TGTGCCAGCAGCTTACGGGAGACCCAGTACTTC.

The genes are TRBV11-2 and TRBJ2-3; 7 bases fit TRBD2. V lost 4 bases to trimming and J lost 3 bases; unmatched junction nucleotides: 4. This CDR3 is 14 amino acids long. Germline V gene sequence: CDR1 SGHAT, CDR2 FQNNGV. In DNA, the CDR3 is TGTGCCAGCAGCTCCAGCGGGAATACAGATACGCAGTATTTT. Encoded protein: CASSSSGNTDTQYF.

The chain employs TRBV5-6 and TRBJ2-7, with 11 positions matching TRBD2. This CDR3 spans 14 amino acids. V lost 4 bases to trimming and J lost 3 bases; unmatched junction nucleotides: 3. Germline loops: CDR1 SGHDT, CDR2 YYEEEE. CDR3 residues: CASSITSGSYEQYF. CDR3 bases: TGTGCCAGCAGCATTACTAGCGGGAGCTACGAGCAGTACTTC.

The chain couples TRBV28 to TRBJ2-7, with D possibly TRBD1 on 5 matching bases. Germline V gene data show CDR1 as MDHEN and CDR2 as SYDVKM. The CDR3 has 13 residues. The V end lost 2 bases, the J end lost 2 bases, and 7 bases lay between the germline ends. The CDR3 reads CASSLEQAYEQYF. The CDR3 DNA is TGTGCCAGCAGTTTAGAACAGGCCTACGAGCAGTACTTC. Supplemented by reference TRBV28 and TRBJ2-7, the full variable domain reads DVKVTQSSRYLVKRTGEKVFLECVQDMDHENMFWYRQDPGLGLRLIYFSYDVKMKEKGDIPEGYSVSREKKERFSLILESASTNQTSMYLCASSLEQAYEQYFGPGTRLTVT.

Here the CDR3 DNA reads TGCAGCGTTGGGGGACAGGCTTACACTGAAGCTTTCTTT. Protein: CSVGGQAYTEAFF. The chain has TRBV29-1 and TRBJ1-1, with TRBD1 matching 8 bases. Germline trimming cut 4 bases from V and 3 bases from J; bases unmatched to any gene: 4. The CDR3 sequence is 13 residues long. Germline V lookup: CDR1 SQVTM, CDR2 ANQGSEA.

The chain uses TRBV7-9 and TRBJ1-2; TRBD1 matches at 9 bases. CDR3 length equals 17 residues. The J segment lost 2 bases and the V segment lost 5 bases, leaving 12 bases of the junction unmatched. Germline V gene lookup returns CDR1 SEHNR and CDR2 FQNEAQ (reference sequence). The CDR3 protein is CASSQRDRAGLNYGYTF. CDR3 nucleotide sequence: TGTGCCAGCAGCCAAAGGGACAGGGCGGGGCTCAACTATGGCTACACCTTC. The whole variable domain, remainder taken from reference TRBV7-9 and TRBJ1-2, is DTGVSQNPRHKITKRGQNVTFRCDPISEHNRLYWYRQTLGQGPEFLTYFQNEAQLEKSRLLSDRFSAERPKGSFSTLEIQRTEQGDSAMYLCASSQRDRAGLNYGYTFGSGTRLTVV.

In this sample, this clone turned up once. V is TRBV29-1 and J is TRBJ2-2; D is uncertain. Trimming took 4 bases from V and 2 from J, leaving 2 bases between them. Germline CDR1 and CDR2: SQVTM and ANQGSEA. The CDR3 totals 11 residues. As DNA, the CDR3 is TGCAGCGTTGCAAACACCGGGGAGCTGTTTTTT. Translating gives CSVANTGELFF.

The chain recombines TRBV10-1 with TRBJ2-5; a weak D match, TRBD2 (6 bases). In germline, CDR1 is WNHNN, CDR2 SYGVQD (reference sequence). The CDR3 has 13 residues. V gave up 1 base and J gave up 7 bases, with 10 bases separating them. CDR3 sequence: CASSEWQGGTQYF. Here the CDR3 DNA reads TGCGCCAGCAGTGAGTGGCAGGGAGGGACCCAGTACTTC.

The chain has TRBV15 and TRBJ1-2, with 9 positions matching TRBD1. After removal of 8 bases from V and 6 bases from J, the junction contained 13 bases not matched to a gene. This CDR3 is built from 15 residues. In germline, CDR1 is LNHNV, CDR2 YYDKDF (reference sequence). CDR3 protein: CATRLPGQGSDGYTF. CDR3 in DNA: TGTGCCACCCGTCTCCCGGGACAGGGTTCGGATGGCTACACCTTC.

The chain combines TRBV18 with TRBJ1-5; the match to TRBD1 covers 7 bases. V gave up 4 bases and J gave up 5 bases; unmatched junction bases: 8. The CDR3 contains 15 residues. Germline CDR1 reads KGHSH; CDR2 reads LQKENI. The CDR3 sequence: CASSLRLGGDQPQHF. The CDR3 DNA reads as TGTGCCAGCTCACTTCGGCTAGGGGGCGATCAGCCCCAGCATTTT.

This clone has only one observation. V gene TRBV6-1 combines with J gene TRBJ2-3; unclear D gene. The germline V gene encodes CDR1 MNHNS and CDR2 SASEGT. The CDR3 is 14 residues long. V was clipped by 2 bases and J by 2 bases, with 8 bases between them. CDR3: CASSETYLTDTQYF. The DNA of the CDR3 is TGTGCCAGCAGTGAAACCTACCTCACAGATACGCAGTATTTT.

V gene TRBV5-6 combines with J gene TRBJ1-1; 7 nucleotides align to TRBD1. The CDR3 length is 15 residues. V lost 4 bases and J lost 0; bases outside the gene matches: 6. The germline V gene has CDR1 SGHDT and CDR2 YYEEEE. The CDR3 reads CASSQAGTVNTEAFF. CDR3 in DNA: TGTGCCAGCAGCCAAGCCGGGACAGTGAACACTGAAGCTTTCTTT.

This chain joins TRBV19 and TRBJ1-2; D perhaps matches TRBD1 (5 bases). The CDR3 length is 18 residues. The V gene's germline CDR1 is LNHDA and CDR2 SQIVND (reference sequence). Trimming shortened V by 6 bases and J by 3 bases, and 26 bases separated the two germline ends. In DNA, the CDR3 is TGTGCCAGTAGGCGTCGCGCGGGCTCGGGGGTTTCGGACTATGGCTACACCTTC. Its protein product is CASRRRAGSGVSDYGYTF.

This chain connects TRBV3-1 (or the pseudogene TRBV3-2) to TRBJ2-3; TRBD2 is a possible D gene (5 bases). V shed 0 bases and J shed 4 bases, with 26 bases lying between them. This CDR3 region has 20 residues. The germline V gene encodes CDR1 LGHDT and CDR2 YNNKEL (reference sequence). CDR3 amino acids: CASSQDAPLKRLAGADTQYF. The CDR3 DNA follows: TGTGCCAGCAGCCAAGATGCCCCCTTGAAGCGGCTCGCTGGGGCAGATACGCAGTATTTT.